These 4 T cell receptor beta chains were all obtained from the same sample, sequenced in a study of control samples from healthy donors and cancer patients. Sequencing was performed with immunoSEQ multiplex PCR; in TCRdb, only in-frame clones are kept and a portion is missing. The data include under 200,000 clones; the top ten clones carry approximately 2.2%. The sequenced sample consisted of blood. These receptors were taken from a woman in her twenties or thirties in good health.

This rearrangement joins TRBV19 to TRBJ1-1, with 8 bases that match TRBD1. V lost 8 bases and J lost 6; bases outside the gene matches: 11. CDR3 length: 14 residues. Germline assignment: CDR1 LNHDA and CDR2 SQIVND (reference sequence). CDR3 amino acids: CASAEQGVRAEAFF. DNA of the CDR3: TGTGCCAGTGCCGAACAGGGGGTTAGGGCTGAAGCTTTCTTT.

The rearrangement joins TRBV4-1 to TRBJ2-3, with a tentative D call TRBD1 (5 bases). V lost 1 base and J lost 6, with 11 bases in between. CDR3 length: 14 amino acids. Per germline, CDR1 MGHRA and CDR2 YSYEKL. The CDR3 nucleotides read TGCGCCAGCAGCCAAGTAGGGGCCGGCGATACGCAGTATTTT. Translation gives CASSQVGAGDTQYF.

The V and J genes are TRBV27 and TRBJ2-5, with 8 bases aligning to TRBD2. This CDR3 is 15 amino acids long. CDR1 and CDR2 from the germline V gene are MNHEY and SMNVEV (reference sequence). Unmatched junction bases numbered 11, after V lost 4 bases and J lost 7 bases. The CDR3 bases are TGTGCCAGCAGTTCCAGCGGGGGAGGGCTATGGACCCAGTACTTC. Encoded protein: CASSSSGGGLWTQYF.

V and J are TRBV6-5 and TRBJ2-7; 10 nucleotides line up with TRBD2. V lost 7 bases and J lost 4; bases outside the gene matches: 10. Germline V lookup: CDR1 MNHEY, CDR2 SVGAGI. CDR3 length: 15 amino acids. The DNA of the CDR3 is TGTGCCAGCATTTTACTAGCGGGGAAGGGGTACGAGCAGTACTTC. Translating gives CASILLAGKGYEQYF.